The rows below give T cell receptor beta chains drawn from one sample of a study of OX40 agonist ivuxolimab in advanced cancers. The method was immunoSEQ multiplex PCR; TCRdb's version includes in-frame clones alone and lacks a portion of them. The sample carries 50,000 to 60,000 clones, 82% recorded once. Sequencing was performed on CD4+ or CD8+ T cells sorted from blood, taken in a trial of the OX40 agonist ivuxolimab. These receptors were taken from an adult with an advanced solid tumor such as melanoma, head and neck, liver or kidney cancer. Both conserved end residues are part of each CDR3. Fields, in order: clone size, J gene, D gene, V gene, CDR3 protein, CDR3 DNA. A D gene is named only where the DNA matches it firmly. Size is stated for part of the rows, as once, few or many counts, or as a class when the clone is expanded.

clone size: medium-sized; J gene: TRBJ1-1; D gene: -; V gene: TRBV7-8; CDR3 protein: CASSFTNRVAEGTEAFF; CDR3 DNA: TGTGCCAGCAGCTTCACCAATAGGGTTGCGGAAGGCACTGAAGCTTTCTTT
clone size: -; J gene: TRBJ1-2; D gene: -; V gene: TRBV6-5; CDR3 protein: CASSYESNYGYTF; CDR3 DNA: TGTGCCAGCAGTTATGAATCTAACTATGGCTACACCTTC
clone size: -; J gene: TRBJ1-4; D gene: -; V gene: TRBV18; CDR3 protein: CASSPERAPGMFF; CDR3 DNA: TGTGCCAGCTCACCAGAACGGGCCCCTGGGATGTTTTTT
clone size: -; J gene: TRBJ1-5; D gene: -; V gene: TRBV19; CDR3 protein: CASSRTRYSNQPQHF; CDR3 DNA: TGTGCCAGTAGTAGGACAAGGTATAGCAATCAGCCCCAGCATTTT
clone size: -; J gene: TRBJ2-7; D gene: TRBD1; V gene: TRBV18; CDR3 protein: CASGDRGSYEQYF; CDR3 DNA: TGTGCCAGCGGGGACAGGGGTTCTTACGAGCAGTACTTC
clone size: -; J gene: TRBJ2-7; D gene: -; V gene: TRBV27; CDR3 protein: CASSRKGQYF; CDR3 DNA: TGTGCCAGCAGCCGGAAGGGGCAGTACTTC
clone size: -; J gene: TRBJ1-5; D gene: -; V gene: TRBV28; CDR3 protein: CASSLWQQPQHF; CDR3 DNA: TGTGCCAGCAGTTTATGGCAGCAGCCCCAGCATTTT
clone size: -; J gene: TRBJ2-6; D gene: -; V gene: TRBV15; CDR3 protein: CATSRSITGGANVLTF; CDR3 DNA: TGTGCCACCAGCAGGAGCATCACGGGTGGGGCCAACGTCCTGACTTTC
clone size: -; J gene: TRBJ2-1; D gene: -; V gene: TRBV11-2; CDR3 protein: CASSQTLSSYNEQFF; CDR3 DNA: TGTGCCAGCAGCCAGACCCTGAGCTCCTACAATGAGCAGTTCTTC
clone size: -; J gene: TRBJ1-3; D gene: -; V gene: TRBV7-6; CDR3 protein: CASSSTSSGNTIYF; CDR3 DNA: TGTGCCAGCAGCTCAACGAGCTCTGGAAACACCATATATTTT
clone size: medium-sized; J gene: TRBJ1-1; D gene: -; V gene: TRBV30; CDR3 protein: CAWRGRERGIEAFF; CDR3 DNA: TGTGCCTGGAGGGGCAGGGAGAGAGGCATTGAAGCTTTCTTT
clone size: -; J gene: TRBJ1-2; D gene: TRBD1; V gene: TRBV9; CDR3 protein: CASSVGGTGLGYTF; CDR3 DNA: TGTGCCAGCAGCGTAGGTGGGACAGGGTTGGGCTACACCTTC
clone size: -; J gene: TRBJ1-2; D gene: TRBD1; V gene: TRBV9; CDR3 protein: CASNRQGLNYGYTF; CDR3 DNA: TGTGCCAGCAATCGACAGGGCCTTAACTATGGCTACACCTTC
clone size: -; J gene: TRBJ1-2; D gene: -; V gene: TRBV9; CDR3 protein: CASSVEGGLSGYTF; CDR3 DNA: TGTGCCAGCAGCGTAGAAGGGGGTTTGAGTGGCTACACCTTC
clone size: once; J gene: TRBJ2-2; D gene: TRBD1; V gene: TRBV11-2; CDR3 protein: CASSFSTGAGELFF; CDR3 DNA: TGTGCCAGCAGCTTCTCGACAGGGGCCGGGGAGCTGTTTTTT
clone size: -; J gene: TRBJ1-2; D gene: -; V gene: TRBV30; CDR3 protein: CAWSILGVNYGYTF; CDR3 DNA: TGTGCCTGGAGTATTCTGGGGGTAAACTATGGCTACACCTTC
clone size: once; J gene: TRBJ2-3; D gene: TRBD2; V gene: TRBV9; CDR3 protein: CASSVLAGFTDTQYF; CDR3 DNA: TGTGCCAGCAGCGTACTAGCGGGTTTCACAGATACGCAGTATTTT
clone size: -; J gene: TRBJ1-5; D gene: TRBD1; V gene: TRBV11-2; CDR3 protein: CASSEGTVSNQPQHF; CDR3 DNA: TGTGCCAGCAGCGAAGGGACAGTTAGTAATCAGCCCCAGCATTTT
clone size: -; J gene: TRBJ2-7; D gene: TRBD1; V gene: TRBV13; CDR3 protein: CASSPRDRGHYEQYF; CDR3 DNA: TGTGCCAGCAGCCCCCGGGACAGGGGGCACTACGAGCAGTACTTC
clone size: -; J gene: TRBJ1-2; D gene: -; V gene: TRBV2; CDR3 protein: CASSLSPGANYGYTF; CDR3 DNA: TGTGCCAGCAGTCTCTCCCCGGGAGCTAACTATGGCTACACCTTC
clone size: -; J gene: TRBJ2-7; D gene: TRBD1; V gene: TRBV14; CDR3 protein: CASSQDSIRGRYEQYF; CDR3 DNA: TGTGCCAGCAGCCAAGATTCGATCAGGGGGCGGTACGAGCAGTACTTC
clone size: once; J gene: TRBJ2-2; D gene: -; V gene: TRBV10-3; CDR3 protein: CATRGGSGELFF; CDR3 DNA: TGTGCCACTAGAGGGGGGTCCGGGGAGCTGTTTTTT